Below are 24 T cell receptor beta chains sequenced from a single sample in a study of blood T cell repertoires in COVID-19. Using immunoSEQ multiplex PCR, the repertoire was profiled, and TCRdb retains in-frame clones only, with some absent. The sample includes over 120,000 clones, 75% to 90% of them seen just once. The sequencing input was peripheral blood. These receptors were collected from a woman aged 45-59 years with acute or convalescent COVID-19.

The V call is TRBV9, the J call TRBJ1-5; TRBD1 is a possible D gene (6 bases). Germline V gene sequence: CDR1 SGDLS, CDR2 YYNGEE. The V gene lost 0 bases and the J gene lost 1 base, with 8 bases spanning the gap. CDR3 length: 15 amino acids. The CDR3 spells CASSVGGQSNQPQHF. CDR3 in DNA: TGTGCCAGCAGCGTAGGAGGACAGAGCAATCAGCCCCAGCATTTT.

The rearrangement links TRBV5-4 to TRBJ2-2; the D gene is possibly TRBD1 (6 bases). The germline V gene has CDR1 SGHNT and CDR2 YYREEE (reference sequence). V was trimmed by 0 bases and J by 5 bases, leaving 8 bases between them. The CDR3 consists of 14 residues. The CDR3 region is CASSLDRVTGELFF. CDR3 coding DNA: TGTGCCAGCAGCTTGGACAGGGTGACCGGGGAGCTGTTTTTT.

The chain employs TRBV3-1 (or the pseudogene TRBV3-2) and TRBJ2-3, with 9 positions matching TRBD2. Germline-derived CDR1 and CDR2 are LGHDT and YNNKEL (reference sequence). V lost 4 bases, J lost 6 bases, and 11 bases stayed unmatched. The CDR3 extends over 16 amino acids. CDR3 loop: CASSPNLAGLADTQYF. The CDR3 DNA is TGTGCCAGCAGCCCTAATCTAGCGGGACTTGCGGATACGCAGTATTTT.

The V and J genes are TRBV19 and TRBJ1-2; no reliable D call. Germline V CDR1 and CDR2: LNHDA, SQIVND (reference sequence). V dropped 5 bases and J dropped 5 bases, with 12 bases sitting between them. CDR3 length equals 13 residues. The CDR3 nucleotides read TGTGCCAGTAGTGAGGTGGTGGGTTATGGCTACACCTTC. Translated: CASSEVVGYGYTF.

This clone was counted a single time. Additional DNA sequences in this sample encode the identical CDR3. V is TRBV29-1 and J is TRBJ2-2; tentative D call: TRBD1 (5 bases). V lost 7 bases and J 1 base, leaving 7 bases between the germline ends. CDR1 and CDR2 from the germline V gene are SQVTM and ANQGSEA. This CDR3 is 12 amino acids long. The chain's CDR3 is CSGGQNTGELFF. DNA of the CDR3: TGCAGCGGCGGACAGAACACCGGGGAGCTGTTTTTT.

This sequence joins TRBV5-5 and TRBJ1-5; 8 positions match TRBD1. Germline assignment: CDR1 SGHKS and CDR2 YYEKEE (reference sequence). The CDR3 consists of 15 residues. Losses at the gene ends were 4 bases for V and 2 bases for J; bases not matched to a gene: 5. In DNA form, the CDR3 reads TGTGCCAGCAGCCCGGACAGGGTCGGCAATCAGCCCCAGCATTTT. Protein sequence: CASSPDRVGNQPQHF. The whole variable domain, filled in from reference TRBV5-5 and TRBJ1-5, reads DAGVTQSPTHLIKTRGQQVTLRCSPISGHKSVSWYQQVLGQGPQFIFQYYEKEERGRGNFPDRFSARQFPNYSSELNVNALLLGDSALYLCASSPDRVGNQPQHFGDGTRLSIL.

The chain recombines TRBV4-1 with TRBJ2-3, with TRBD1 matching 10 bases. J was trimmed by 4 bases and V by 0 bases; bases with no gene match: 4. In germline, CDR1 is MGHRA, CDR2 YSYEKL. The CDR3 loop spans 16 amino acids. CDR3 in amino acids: CASSQEGQGWSDTQYF. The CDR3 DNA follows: TGCGCCAGCAGCCAAGAGGGACAGGGGTGGTCAGATACGCAGTATTTT.

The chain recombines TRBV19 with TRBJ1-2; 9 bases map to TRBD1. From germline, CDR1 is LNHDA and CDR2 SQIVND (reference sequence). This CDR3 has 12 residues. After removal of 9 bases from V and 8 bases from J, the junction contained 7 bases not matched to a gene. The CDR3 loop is CASTQGAVGYTF. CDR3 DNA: TGTGCCAGCACACAGGGGGCCGTGGGCTACACCTTC.

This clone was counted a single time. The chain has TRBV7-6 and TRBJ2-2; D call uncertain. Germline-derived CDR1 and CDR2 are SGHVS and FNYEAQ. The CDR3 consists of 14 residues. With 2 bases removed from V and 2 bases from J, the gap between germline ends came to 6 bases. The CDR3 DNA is TGTGCCAGCAGCTTATGGAGTAACACCGGGGAGCTGTTTTTT. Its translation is CASSLWSNTGELFF. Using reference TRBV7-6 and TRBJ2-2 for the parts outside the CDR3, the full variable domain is GAGVSQSPRYKVTKRGQDVALRCDPISGHVSLYWYRQALGQGPEFLTYFNYEAQQDKSGLPNDRFSAERPEGSISTLTIQRTEQRDSAMYRCASSLWSNTGELFFGEGSRLTVL.

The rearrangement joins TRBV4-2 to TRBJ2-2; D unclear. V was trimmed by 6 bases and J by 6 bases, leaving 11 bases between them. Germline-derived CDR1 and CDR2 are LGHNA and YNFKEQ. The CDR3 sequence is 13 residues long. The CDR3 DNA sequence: TGTGCCAGCAGTAAAGTTGAGGCCGGGGAGCTGTTTTTT. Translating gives CASSKVEAGELFF.

In DNA, the CDR3 is TGTGCCAGCAGTTTCGGAGGAACGGGAGAAGCTTTCTTT. Protein: CASSFGGTGEAFF. The V and J genes are TRBV27 and TRBJ1-1; D gene uncertain. V lost 3 bases and J lost 8, with 13 bases in between. This CDR3 has 13 residues. Germline assignment: CDR1 MNHEY and CDR2 SMNVEV (reference sequence).

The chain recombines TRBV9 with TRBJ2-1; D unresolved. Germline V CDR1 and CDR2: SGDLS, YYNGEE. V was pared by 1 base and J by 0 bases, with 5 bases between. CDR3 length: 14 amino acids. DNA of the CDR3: TGTGCCAGCAGCGTATTAGACTCCTACAATGAGCAGTTCTTC. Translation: CASSVLDSYNEQFF.

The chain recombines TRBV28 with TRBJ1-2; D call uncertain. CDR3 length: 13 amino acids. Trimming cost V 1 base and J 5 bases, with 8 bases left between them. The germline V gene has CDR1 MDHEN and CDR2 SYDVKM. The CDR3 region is CASSLSRGYGYTF. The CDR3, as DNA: TGTGCCAGCAGTTTATCTCGCGGGTATGGCTACACCTTC.

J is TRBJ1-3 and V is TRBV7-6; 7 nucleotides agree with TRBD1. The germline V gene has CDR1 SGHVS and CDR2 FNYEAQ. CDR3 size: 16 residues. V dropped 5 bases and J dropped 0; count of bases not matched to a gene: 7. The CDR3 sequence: CASSHRQGDSGNTIYF. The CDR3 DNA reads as TGTGCCAGCAGCCATAGACAGGGCGACTCTGGAAACACCATATATTTT.

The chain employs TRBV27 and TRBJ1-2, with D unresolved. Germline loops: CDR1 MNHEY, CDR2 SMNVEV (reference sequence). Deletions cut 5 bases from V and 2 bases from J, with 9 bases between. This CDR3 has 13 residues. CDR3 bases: TGTGCCAGCAGTCAAACGGGAAACTATGGCTACACCTTC. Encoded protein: CASSQTGNYGYTF.

The CDR3 here is CATQGSGNTIYF. The DNA for the CDR3 is TGTGCCACCCAGGGTTCTGGAAACACCATATATTTT. The rearrangement uses TRBV6-6 and TRBJ1-3; D perhaps matches TRBD1 (5 bases). This CDR3 comprises 12 residues. V lost 10 bases and J 1 base, leaving 8 bases between the germline ends. In germline, CDR1 is MNHNY, CDR2 SVGAGI (reference sequence).

The CDR3 is CATKPPGASGVGTEAFF. DNA of the CDR3: TGTGCCACCAAACCTCCCGGGGCGTCAGGGGTGGGGACTGAAGCTTTCTTT. J is TRBJ1-1 and V is TRBV18; tentative D call: TRBD1 (6 bases). The V and J ends lost 10 bases and 5 bases respectively, with 29 bases between them. This CDR3 comprises 17 residues. Germline V lookup: CDR1 KGHSH, CDR2 LQKENI.

The CDR3 region is CASSIRTGGWDSEQYF. CDR3 nucleotide sequence: TGTGCCAGTAGTATCAGGACAGGGGGCTGGGATTCCGAGCAGTACTTC. This chain connects TRBV19 to TRBJ2-7; the match to TRBD1 covers 11 bases. Germline-derived CDR1 and CDR2 are LNHDA and SQIVND (reference sequence). The length of the CDR3 is 16 residues. The ends lost 3 bases at V and 6 bases at J; junction bases unmatched: 10.

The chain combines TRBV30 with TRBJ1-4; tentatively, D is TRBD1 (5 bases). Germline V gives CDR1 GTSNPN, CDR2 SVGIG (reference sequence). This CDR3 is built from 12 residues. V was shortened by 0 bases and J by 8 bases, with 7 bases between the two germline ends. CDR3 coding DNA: TGTGCCTGGAGTGTATGGGGCGAAAAACTGTTTTTT. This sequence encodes CAWSVWGEKLFF.

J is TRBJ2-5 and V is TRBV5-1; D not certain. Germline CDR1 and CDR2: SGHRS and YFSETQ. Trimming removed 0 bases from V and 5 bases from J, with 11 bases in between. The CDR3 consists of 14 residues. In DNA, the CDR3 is TGCGCCAGCAGCTTGGCCCGGGTACGGGAGACCCAGTACTTC. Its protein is CASSLARVRETQYF.

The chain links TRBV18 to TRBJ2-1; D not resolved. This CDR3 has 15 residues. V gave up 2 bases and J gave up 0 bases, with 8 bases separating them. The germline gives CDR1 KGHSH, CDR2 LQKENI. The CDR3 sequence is CASSPSSSSYNEQFF. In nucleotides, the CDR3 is TGTGCCAGCTCACCAAGTTCGAGCTCCTACAATGAGCAGTTCTTC.

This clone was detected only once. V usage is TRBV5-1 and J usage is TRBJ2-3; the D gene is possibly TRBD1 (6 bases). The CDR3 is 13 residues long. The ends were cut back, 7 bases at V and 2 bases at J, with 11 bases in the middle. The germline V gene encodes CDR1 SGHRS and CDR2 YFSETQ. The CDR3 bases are TGCGCCAGCTGGGACATCGACACAGATACGCAGTATTTT. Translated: CASWDIDTDTQYF.

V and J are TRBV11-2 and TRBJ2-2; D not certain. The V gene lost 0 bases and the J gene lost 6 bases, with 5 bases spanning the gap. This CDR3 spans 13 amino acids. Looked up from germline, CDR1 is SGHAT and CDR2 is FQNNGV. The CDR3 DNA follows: TGTGCCAGCAGCTTAGATCGGGCCGGGGAGCTGTTTTTT. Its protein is CASSLDRAGELFF.

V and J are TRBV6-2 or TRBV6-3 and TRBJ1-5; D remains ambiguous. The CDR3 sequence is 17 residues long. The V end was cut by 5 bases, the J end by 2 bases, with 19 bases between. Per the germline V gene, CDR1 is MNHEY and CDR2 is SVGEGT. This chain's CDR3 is CASSPASAVGGNQPQHF. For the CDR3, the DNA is TGTGCCAGCAGTCCCGCATCAGCGGTGGGTGGCAATCAGCCCCAGCATTTT.